The TCR beta chain under discussion was sequenced for a study of cytomegalovirus exposure and HLA in healthy donors. Study-wide results and caveats: A few CMV-associated chains were confirmed in vitro to be specific for CMV antigens. The authors enumerated 150 to 200 TCR beta chains as linked to cytomegalovirus. According to a later analysis, TCR clusters from the first cohort tended to co-occur in the roughly 120 validation repertoires.

Measured with immunoSEQ multiplex PCR; TCRdb has only the in-frame clones, and not every one. Of roughly 50,000 clones listed, 89% are singletons. The donors were part of the validation cohort of 95 to 150 subjects. That cohort was separate from the first cohort, which comprised roughly 670 subjects. Concerning this clone itself: What it binds is not known.

Input material: PBMCs. The source of this sequence is a woman between 18 and 30 years old in good health and CMV-seropositive.

The CDR3 coding sequence is TGTGCCAGCAGTGACGTCCAGGGGATAAGCTCTGGGGCCAACGTCCTGACTTTC. Protein: CASSDVQGISSGANVLTF. The genes are TRBV2 and TRBJ2-6; perhaps TRBD1 as D (6 bases). CDR3 length equals 18 residues. V was clipped by 3 bases and J by 0 bases, with 15 bases between them. CDR1 is SNHLY, CDR2 FYNNEI, per germline.